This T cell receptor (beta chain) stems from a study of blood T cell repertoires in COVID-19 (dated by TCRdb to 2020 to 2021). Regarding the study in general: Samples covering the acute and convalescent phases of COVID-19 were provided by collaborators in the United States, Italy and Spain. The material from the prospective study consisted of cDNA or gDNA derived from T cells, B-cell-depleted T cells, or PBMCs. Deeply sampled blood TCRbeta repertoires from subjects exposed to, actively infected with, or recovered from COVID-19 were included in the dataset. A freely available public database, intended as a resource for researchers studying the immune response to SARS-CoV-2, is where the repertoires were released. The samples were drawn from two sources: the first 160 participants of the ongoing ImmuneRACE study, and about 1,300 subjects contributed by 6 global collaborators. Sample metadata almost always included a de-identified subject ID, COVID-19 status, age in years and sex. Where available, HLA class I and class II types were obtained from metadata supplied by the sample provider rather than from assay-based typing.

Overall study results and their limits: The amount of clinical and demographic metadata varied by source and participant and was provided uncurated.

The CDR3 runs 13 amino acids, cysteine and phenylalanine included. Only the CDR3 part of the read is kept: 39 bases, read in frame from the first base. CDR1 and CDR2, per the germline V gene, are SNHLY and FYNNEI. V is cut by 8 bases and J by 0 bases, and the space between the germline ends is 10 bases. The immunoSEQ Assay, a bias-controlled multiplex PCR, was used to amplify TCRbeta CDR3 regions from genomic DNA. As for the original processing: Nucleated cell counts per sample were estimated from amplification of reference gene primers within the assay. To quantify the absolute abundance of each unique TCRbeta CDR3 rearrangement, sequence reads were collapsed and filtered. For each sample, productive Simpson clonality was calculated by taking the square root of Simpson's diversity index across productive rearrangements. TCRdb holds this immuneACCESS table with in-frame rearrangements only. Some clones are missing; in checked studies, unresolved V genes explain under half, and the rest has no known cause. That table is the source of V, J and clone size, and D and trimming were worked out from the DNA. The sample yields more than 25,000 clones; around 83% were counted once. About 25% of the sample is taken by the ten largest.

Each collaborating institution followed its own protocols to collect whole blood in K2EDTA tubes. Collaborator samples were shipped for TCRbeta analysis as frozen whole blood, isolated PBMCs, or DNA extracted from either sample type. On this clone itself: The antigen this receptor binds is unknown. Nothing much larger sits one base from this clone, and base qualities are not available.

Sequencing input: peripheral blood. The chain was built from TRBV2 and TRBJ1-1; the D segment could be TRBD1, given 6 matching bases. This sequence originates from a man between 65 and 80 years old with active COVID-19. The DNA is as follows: TGTGCCAGCGGACAGTTAATGAACACTGAAGCTTTCTTT. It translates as CASGQLMNTEAFF. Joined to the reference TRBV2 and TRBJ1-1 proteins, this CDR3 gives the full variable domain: EPEVTQTPSHQVTQMGQEVILRCVPISNHLYFYWYRQILGQKVEFLVSFYNNEISEKSEIFDDQFSVERPDGSNFTLKIRSTKLEDSAMYFCASGQLMNTEAFFGQGTRLTVV.